The clone carrying this T cell receptor beta chain was recorded at least ten times. What it binds is not known. CDR1 is MNHEY and CDR2 is SVGEGT in the germline V gene. The V end lost 7 bases, the J end lost 6 bases, and 19 bases lay between the germline ends. The CDR3 is 14 residues long. The data were taken from a study of molecular identifiers for immune sequencing clone quantification. General study points: Among effectors, clones above 20 RNA copies held over 98% of molecules; among naive cells, under 1%.

From about 21,000 to 970,000 sorted cells, naive CD8 libraries were generated with 10%, 30% or 50% RNA. A single record per CDR3 protein comes from TCRdb applying MiXCR to the PCR reads. The repertoire holds tens of thousands of distinct CDR3 sequences, with 15% to 20% as singletons. Sequenced sample: naive CD8+ T cells from blood, with Jurkat cell RNA spiked in. Regarding subset: FACS-sorted CD8+CD4-CCR7+CD45RA+ naive T cells. The clonotype comes from a human donor in good health. Some libraries in this study had Jurkat cell RNA spiked in. V is TRBV6-2 or TRBV6-3 and J is TRBJ2-7; a possible D gene is TRBD2 (6 bases). CDR3 sequence reads: CASKVLGLAPEQYF. For the CDR3, the DNA is TGTGCCAGCAAAGTTCTGGGACTCGCCCCCGAGCAGTACTTC.